The clone carrying this TCR beta chain was recorded once. At one end the junction does not follow the germline gene, possibly because of a read error. Germline loops: CDR1 SGHRS, CDR2 YFSETQ. The CDR3 is 14 amino acids. The source of the sample is a study of tumor-infiltrating lymphocytes in oesophageal squamous cell carcinoma. TCRdb recomputed calls from the PCR reads with MiXCR, one row per CDR3 protein. In the table there are 20,000 to 30,000 distinct CDR3 sequences, more than 30% of which are singletons. The sample taken for sequencing was esophageal tumor tissue. The chain is built from TRBV5-1 and TRBJ2-7, with 7 nucleotides matching TRBD1. The clonotype was recovered from a male donor with esophageal squamous cell carcinoma. The CDR3 DNA is TGCGCCAGCAGCAGGGACAGTTATAATTCACCCCTCCACTTC. As protein: CASSRDSYNSPLHF.